Below are 5 T cell receptor beta chains sequenced from a single sample in a study of cytomegalovirus exposure and HLA in healthy donors. With 60 Vbeta and 13 Jbeta primers, the PCR was carried out. Clones were sequenced by immunoSEQ multiplex PCR, and TCRdb holds only the in-frame ones, with some missing. The sample yields 100,000 or so clones, approximately 89% seen once. The sequencing input was PBMCs. These receptors were collected from a man aged 30 to 45 in good health and CMV-seronegative.

V is TRBV5-6 and J is TRBJ2-7; maybe TRBD1 (6 bases). Germline CDR1 and CDR2: SGHDT and YYEEEE. The CDR3 is made up of 12 amino acids. The V gene lost 2 bases and the J gene lost 6 bases, with 9 bases spanning the gap. The CDR3 region has the DNA TGTGCCAGCAGCTTTACAGGGCGCGAGCAGTACTTC. This sequence encodes CASSFTGREQYF.

The V gene is TRBV2, the J gene TRBJ2-7; D perhaps matches TRBD2 (5 bases). The CDR3 totals 14 residues. Deletions cut 3 bases from V and 4 bases from J, with 13 bases between. CDR1 and CDR2 from the germline V gene are SNHLY and FYNNEI. The CDR3 protein is CASSDSLVGYEQYF. The CDR3 nucleotides read TGTGCCAGCAGTGATTCACTAGTCGGGTACGAGCAGTACTTC.

The chain combines TRBV5-1 with TRBJ1-1; tentative D call: TRBD1 (6 bases). Germline V gives CDR1 SGHRS, CDR2 YFSETQ. CDR3 length: 15 residues. Deletions cut 5 bases from V and 0 bases from J, with 14 bases between. The CDR3 reads CASRVGGGLNTEAFF. The CDR3 nucleotides read TGCGCCAGCAGGGTTGGGGGGGGCCTGAACACTGAAGCTTTCTTT.

The chain joins TRBV14 to TRBJ2-5, with D perhaps TRBD2 (6 bases). V was cut by 4 bases and J by 5 bases, with 14 bases left in between. CDR3 length equals 14 residues. Germline CDR1 reads SGHDN; CDR2 reads FVKESK. The CDR3 loop is CASSLFLAVETQYF. CDR3 coding DNA: TGTGCCAGCAGCCTCTTCTTAGCGGTGGAGACCCAGTACTTC.

The CDR3 is CASSLQGNEQFF. The CDR3 nucleotides read TGTGCCAGCAGCTTGCAGGGCAATGAGCAGTTCTTC. The V and J genes are TRBV7-3 and TRBJ2-1, with D maybe TRBD1 (5 bases). Germline CDR1 reads SGHTA; CDR2 reads FQGTGA. CDR3 size: 12 residues. Trimming removed 3 bases from V and 6 bases from J, with 6 bases in between.